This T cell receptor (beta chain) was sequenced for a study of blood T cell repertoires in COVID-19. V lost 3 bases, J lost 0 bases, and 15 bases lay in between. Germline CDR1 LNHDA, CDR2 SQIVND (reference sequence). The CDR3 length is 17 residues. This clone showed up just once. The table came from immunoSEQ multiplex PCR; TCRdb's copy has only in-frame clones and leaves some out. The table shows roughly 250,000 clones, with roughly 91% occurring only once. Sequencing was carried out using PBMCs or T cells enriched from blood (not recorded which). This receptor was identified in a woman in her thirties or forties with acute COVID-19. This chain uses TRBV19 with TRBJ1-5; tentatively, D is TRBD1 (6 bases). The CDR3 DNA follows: TGTGCCAGTAGTATCACTGCAGGGGCTTATAGCAATCAGCCCCAGCATTTT. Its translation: CASSITAGAYSNQPQHF.